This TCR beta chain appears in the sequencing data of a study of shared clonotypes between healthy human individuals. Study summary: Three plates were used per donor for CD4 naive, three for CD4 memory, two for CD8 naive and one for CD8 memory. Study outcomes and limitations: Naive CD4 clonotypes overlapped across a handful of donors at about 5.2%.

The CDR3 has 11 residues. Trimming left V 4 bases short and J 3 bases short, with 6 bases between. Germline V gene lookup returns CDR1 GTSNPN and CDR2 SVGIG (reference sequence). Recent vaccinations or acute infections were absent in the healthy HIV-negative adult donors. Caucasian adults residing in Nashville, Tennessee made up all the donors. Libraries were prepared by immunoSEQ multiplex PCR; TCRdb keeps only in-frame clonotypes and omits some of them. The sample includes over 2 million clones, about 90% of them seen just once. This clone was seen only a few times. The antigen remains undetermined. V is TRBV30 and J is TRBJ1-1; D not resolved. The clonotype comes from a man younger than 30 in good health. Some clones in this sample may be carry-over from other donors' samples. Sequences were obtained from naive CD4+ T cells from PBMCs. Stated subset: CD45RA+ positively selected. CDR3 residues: CAWNVDTEAFF. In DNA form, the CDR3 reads TGTGCCTGGAATGTCGACACTGAAGCTTTCTTT.